These T cell receptor beta chains were read from a single sample in a study of blood T cell repertoires in COVID-19. Only in-frame clones appear in the TCRdb table, and some are missing; sequencing was by immunoSEQ multiplex PCR. The sample carries roughly 55,000 clones, around 87% recorded once. The sample taken for sequencing was peripheral blood. These receptors were taken from a man in his 60s with active or convalescent COVID-19. The CDR3 runs from the conserved cysteine through the conserved F or W. The order of the fields is D gene, V gene, clone size, J gene, CDR3 protein, CDR3 DNA. A D gene is named only where the DNA matches it firmly. Clone size appears in some rows only: once, few, many, or a class for an expanded clone.

D gene: TRBD1
V gene: TRBV6-5
clone size: once
J gene: TRBJ1-6
CDR3 protein: CASRQGYSPLHF
CDR3 DNA: TGTGCCAGCAGACAGGGGTATTCACCCCTCCACTTT

D gene: -
V gene: TRBV12-3/TRBV12-4
clone size: -
J gene: TRBJ1-2
CDR3 protein: CASSFRGGYGYTF
CDR3 DNA: TGTGCCAGCAGTTTTCGGGGGGGGTATGGCTACACCTTC

D gene: -
V gene: TRBV5-1
clone size: -
J gene: TRBJ2-5
CDR3 protein: CASSRRGSGQSPAETQYF
CDR3 DNA: TGCGCCAGCAGCCGGAGGGGCAGTGGCCAGTCCCCGGCGGAGACCCAGTACTTC

D gene: TRBD1
V gene: TRBV6-2/TRBV6-3
clone size: once
J gene: TRBJ1-5
CDR3 protein: CASSRGQVEQPQHF
CDR3 DNA: TGTGCCAGCAGTCGGGGACAGGTCGAGCAGCCCCAGCATTTT

D gene: -
V gene: TRBV5-1
clone size: -
J gene: TRBJ1-3
CDR3 protein: CASSSRTGSGNTIYF
CDR3 DNA: TGCGCCAGCAGCTCGCGGACGGGATCTGGAAACACCATATATTTT

D gene: -
V gene: TRBV7-9
clone size: -
J gene: TRBJ2-3
CDR3 protein: CASSSRQGEVTDTQYF
CDR3 DNA: TGTGCCAGCAGCTCTCGCCAGGGGGAGGTGACAGATACGCAGTATTTT

D gene: -
V gene: TRBV5-4
clone size: -
J gene: TRBJ1-4
CDR3 protein: CASSTRGFGEKLFF
CDR3 DNA: TGTGCCAGCAGCACTAGGGGGTTCGGAGAAAAACTGTTTTTT

D gene: TRBD2
V gene: TRBV11-3
clone size: -
J gene: TRBJ2-5
CDR3 protein: CASSLGVAGLQETQYF
CDR3 DNA: TGTGCCAGCAGCTTAGGGGTAGCGGGCCTTCAAGAGACCCAGTACTTC

D gene: TRBD1
V gene: TRBV2
clone size: once
J gene: TRBJ2-6
CDR3 protein: CASSADRAGANVLTF
CDR3 DNA: TGTGCCAGCAGTGCCGACAGGGCCGGGGCCAACGTCCTGACTTTC

D gene: TRBD2
V gene: TRBV5-5
clone size: -
J gene: TRBJ2-7
CDR3 protein: CASSLASTSSYEQYF
CDR3 DNA: TGTGCCAGCAGCTTGGCATCGACTAGCAGCTACGAGCAGTACTTC

D gene: TRBD2
V gene: TRBV3-1/TRBV3-2
clone size: -
J gene: TRBJ2-1
CDR3 protein: CASSHGLAGDNEQFF
CDR3 DNA: TGTGCCAGCAGCCACGGACTAGCGGGAGACAATGAGCAGTTCTTC

D gene: -
V gene: TRBV6-5
clone size: -
J gene: TRBJ1-2
CDR3 protein: CASIRGFGYTF
CDR3 DNA: TGTGCCAGCATCCGAGGGTTTGGCTACACCTTC

D gene: TRBD1
V gene: TRBV6-5
clone size: -
J gene: TRBJ1-1
CDR3 protein: CASKQGTGNTEAFF
CDR3 DNA: TGTGCCAGCAAACAGGGGACGGGGAACACTGAAGCTTTCTTT

D gene: -
V gene: TRBV10-3
clone size: -
J gene: TRBJ2-7
CDR3 protein: CAISVDSSYEQYF
CDR3 DNA: TGTGCCATCAGTGTGGACAGCTCCTACGAGCAGTACTTC

D gene: TRBD1
V gene: TRBV6-2/TRBV6-3
clone size: -
J gene: TRBJ1-5
CDR3 protein: CASSRDRGWNQPQHF
CDR3 DNA: TGTGCCAGCAGCCGCGACAGGGGGTGGAATCAGCCCCAGCATTTT

D gene: -
V gene: TRBV5-5
clone size: once
J gene: TRBJ2-7
CDR3 protein: CASSFRAGRPEQYF
CDR3 DNA: TGTGCCAGCAGCTTTAGGGCAGGGAGGCCCGAGCAGTACTTC

D gene: -
V gene: TRBV6-1
clone size: -
J gene: TRBJ2-2
CDR3 protein: CASSESLGEAGELFF
CDR3 DNA: TGTGCCAGCAGTGAAAGCCTGGGGGAGGCCGGGGAGCTGTTTTTT

D gene: TRBD1
V gene: TRBV5-1
clone size: -
J gene: TRBJ1-2
CDR3 protein: CASRAGTDKWANYGYTF
CDR3 DNA: TGCGCCAGCAGGGCCGGGACAGACAAGTGGGCTAACTATGGCTACACCTTC

D gene: TRBD1
V gene: TRBV9
clone size: -
J gene: TRBJ1-4
CDR3 protein: CASSFDREGKLFF
CDR3 DNA: TGTGCCAGCAGCTTCGACAGGGAAGGAAAACTGTTTTTT

D gene: -
V gene: TRBV7-3
clone size: -
J gene: TRBJ2-1
CDR3 protein: CASSPDVYYGLHNEQFF
CDR3 DNA: TGTGCCAGCAGCCCCGACGTGTATTACGGACTACACAATGAGCAGTTCTTC

D gene: TRBD2
V gene: TRBV5-1
clone size: -
J gene: TRBJ2-2
CDR3 protein: CASSLGGSMAGELFF
CDR3 DNA: TGCGCCAGCAGCTTGGGCGGGAGTATGGCCGGGGAGCTGTTTTTT

D gene: TRBD1
V gene: TRBV7-9
clone size: -
J gene: TRBJ1-2
CDR3 protein: CASSQGGQGYGYTF
CDR3 DNA: TGTGCCAGCAGCCAGGGTGGACAGGGCTATGGCTACACCTTC

D gene: TRBD1
V gene: TRBV20-1
clone size: -
J gene: TRBJ2-7
CDR3 protein: CSVTGIHEQYF
CDR3 DNA: TGCAGTGTGACAGGGATCCACGAGCAGTACTTC

D gene: -
V gene: TRBV7-9
clone size: -
J gene: TRBJ2-1
CDR3 protein: CALDHGVYEQFF
CDR3 DNA: TGTGCCTTAGACCACGGGGTCTATGAGCAGTTCTTC

D gene: -
V gene: TRBV29-1
clone size: -
J gene: TRBJ1-1
CDR3 protein: CSVGDRLEAFF
CDR3 DNA: TGCAGCGTTGGCGACAGACTTGAAGCTTTCTTT

D gene: -
V gene: TRBV11-2
clone size: -
J gene: TRBJ1-6
CDR3 protein: CASSFQAYNSPLHF
CDR3 DNA: TGTGCCAGCAGCTTCCAGGCCTATAATTCACCCCTCCACTTT

D gene: -
V gene: TRBV7-3
clone size: once
J gene: TRBJ1-2
CDR3 protein: CASSSRTGEGYTF
CDR3 DNA: TGTGCCAGCAGCTCCCGGACTGGTGAGGGCTACACCTTC

D gene: -
V gene: TRBV4-3
clone size: -
J gene: TRBJ1-2
CDR3 protein: CASSQEGYSGQGYGYTF
CDR3 DNA: TGCGCCAGCAGCCAAGAGGGTTATAGTGGGCAGGGATATGGCTACACCTTC

D gene: -
V gene: TRBV7-9
clone size: -
J gene: TRBJ2-1
CDR3 protein: CASSLRAGASYNEQFF
CDR3 DNA: TGTGCCAGCAGCTTAAGGGCGGGTGCCTCCTACAATGAGCAGTTCTTC

D gene: TRBD1
V gene: TRBV4-3
clone size: -
J gene: TRBJ2-1
CDR3 protein: CASSRGRGSYNEQFF
CDR3 DNA: TGCGCCAGCAGCCGCGGCAGGGGGTCCTACAATGAGCAGTTCTTC

D gene: -
V gene: TRBV5-8
clone size: -
J gene: TRBJ2-4
CDR3 protein: CASSWSGSGKNIQYF
CDR3 DNA: TGTGCCAGCAGCTGGAGTGGCTCCGGCAAAAACATTCAGTACTTC

D gene: TRBD1
V gene: TRBV11-2
clone size: -
J gene: TRBJ1-2
CDR3 protein: CASSPGQGSGYTF
CDR3 DNA: TGTGCCAGCAGTCCGGGACAGGGATCTGGCTACACCTTC

D gene: -
V gene: TRBV5-4
clone size: -
J gene: TRBJ2-5
CDR3 protein: CASSLALQGTETQYF
CDR3 DNA: TGTGCCAGCAGCTTGGCCTTACAGGGCACGGAGACCCAGTACTTC

D gene: TRBD2
V gene: TRBV9
clone size: -
J gene: TRBJ2-3
CDR3 protein: CASSVGLAGGTLTDTQYF
CDR3 DNA: TGTGCCAGCAGCGTAGGGCTAGCGGGAGGGACCCTTACAGATACGCAGTATTTT

D gene: TRBD2
V gene: TRBV6-2/TRBV6-3
clone size: -
J gene: TRBJ2-3
CDR3 protein: CASSFDAGESTDTQYF
CDR3 DNA: TGTGCCAGCAGTTTTGACGCGGGGGAGAGCACAGATACGCAGTATTTT

D gene: TRBD1
V gene: TRBV7-2
clone size: -
J gene: TRBJ1-2
CDR3 protein: CASRLAGTGVDGYTF
CDR3 DNA: TGTGCCAGCAGACTAGCCGGGACAGGGGTAGATGGCTACACCTTC

D gene: -
V gene: TRBV6-5
clone size: -
J gene: TRBJ2-3
CDR3 protein: CASRVWGGAGDTQYF
CDR3 DNA: TGTGCCAGCCGCGTATGGGGGGGCGCAGGAGATACGCAGTATTTT

D gene: TRBD1
V gene: TRBV30
clone size: -
J gene: TRBJ1-6
CDR3 protein: CAWSVEGQGYSPLHF
CDR3 DNA: TGTGCCTGGAGTGTAGAGGGACAGGGGTATTCACCCCTCCACTTT

D gene: -
V gene: TRBV7-9
clone size: -
J gene: TRBJ2-3
CDR3 protein: CASSLSGTSTDTQYF
CDR3 DNA: TGTGCCAGCTCGTTATCCGGGACTAGCACAGATACGCAGTATTTT

D gene: -
V gene: TRBV3-1/TRBV3-2
clone size: -
J gene: TRBJ1-6
CDR3 protein: CASSQDQGGYNSPLHF
CDR3 DNA: TGTGCCAGCAGCCAAGATCAGGGCGGCTATAATTCACCCCTCCACTTT

D gene: TRBD2
V gene: TRBV30
clone size: -
J gene: TRBJ2-3
CDR3 protein: CAWSSLGLAGADTQYF
CDR3 DNA: TGTGCCTGGAGTTCCCTGGGACTAGCGGGAGCAGATACGCAGTATTTT

D gene: -
V gene: TRBV12-1
clone size: -
J gene: TRBJ2-5
CDR3 protein: CASSPPEGGETQYF
CDR3 DNA: TGTGCCAGCAGCCCCCCTGAAGGGGGAGAGACCCAGTACTTC

D gene: -
V gene: TRBV6-4
clone size: -
J gene: TRBJ2-7
CDR3 protein: CASSNPSWPEQYF
CDR3 DNA: TGTGCCAGTTCCAACCCCTCGTGGCCCGAGCAGTACTTC

D gene: -
V gene: TRBV19
clone size: -
J gene: TRBJ1-4
CDR3 protein: CASSYKGGEKLFF
CDR3 DNA: TGTGCCAGTAGTTATAAAGGAGGCGAAAAACTGTTTTTT

D gene: TRBD1
V gene: TRBV11-1
clone size: few
J gene: TRBJ1-1
CDR3 protein: CASSFSQGLRTEAFF
CDR3 DNA: TGTGCCAGCAGCTTCTCACAGGGGTTACGGACTGAAGCTTTCTTT

D gene: TRBD2
V gene: TRBV5-4
clone size: -
J gene: TRBJ2-3
CDR3 protein: CASSTGLAATDTQYF
CDR3 DNA: TGTGCCAGCAGCACAGGACTAGCGGCCACAGATACGCAGTATTTT

D gene: TRBD2
V gene: TRBV7-6
clone size: -
J gene: TRBJ2-3
CDR3 protein: CASSLALAGNTDTQYF
CDR3 DNA: TGTGCCAGCAGCTTAGCTCTAGCGGGTAACACAGATACGCAGTATTTT

D gene: -
V gene: TRBV7-3
clone size: -
J gene: TRBJ2-7
CDR3 protein: CASSLAGPSYEQYF
CDR3 DNA: TGTGCCAGCAGCTTAGCAGGGCCGTCCTACGAGCAGTACTTC

D gene: TRBD1
V gene: TRBV2
clone size: -
J gene: TRBJ2-7
CDR3 protein: CASTVGGPPYEQYF
CDR3 DNA: TGTGCCAGCACCGTAGGGGGCCCCCCTTACGAGCAGTACTTC

D gene: TRBD1
V gene: TRBV2
clone size: -
J gene: TRBJ1-4
CDR3 protein: CASRSDRANEKLFF
CDR3 DNA: TGTGCCAGCAGATCAGACAGGGCTAATGAAAAACTGTTTTTT

D gene: TRBD1
V gene: TRBV6-6
clone size: -
J gene: TRBJ1-2
CDR3 protein: CASTDNPGQGHYGYTF
CDR3 DNA: TGTGCCAGCACAGATAACCCCGGACAGGGCCACTATGGCTACACCTTC

D gene: TRBD1
V gene: TRBV27
clone size: -
J gene: TRBJ2-3
CDR3 protein: CASSRQGSWADTQYF
CDR3 DNA: TGTGCCAGCAGTCGACAGGGGAGTTGGGCAGATACGCAGTATTTT

D gene: TRBD2
V gene: TRBV7-6
clone size: -
J gene: TRBJ2-1
CDR3 protein: CASSPVAGGPRYEQFF
CDR3 DNA: TGTGCCAGCAGCCCCGTAGCGGGAGGGCCACGCTATGAGCAGTTCTTC

D gene: -
V gene: TRBV10-2
clone size: -
J gene: TRBJ2-3
CDR3 protein: CASTYPATGTDTQYF
CDR3 DNA: TGCGCCAGCACCTATCCTGCAACGGGCACAGATACGCAGTATTTT

D gene: TRBD2
V gene: TRBV5-1
clone size: -
J gene: TRBJ2-2
CDR3 protein: CASSLDSGRVGELFF
CDR3 DNA: TGCGCCAGCAGCTTGGATAGCGGGCGGGTCGGGGAGCTGTTTTTT

D gene: -
V gene: TRBV5-4
clone size: -
J gene: TRBJ2-5
CDR3 protein: CASSRGGARIQETQYF
CDR3 DNA: TGTGCCAGCAGCCGGGGCGGGGCCAGGATCCAAGAGACCCAGTACTTC

D gene: -
V gene: TRBV6-5
clone size: -
J gene: TRBJ1-4
CDR3 protein: CASRPTGMGEKLFF
CDR3 DNA: TGTGCCAGCAGACCTACAGGGATGGGTGAAAAACTGTTTTTT

D gene: -
V gene: TRBV7-9
clone size: -
J gene: TRBJ2-1
CDR3 protein: CASSSGYNEQFF
CDR3 DNA: TGTGCCAGCAGCTCGGGGTACAATGAGCAGTTCTTC

D gene: TRBD1
V gene: TRBV5-1
clone size: -
J gene: TRBJ1-2
CDR3 protein: CASSAGQGDLNGYTF
CDR3 DNA: TGCGCCAGCAGCGCGGGACAGGGGGATCTTAATGGCTACACCTTC